What follows are 28 T cell receptor beta chains derived from one specimen sequenced in a study of Ad26.COV2.S vaccination and SARS-CoV-2 variants. Profiled with immunoSEQ multiplex PCR; TCRdb holds only in-frame clones, not every one. The sample consists of approximately 300,000 clones, 70% to 90% of them appearing once. Treatment given: some 20 received Ad26.COV2.S at low or high dose, single or two shots; roughly 5 received placebo; per-sample allocation not given. After the first vaccine or placebo injection, samples were drawn on day 63. The sample here was peripheral blood, taken in a trial of Ad26.COV2.S vaccine versus placebo. These receptors were obtained from a person between 18 and 65 years old who received the Ad26.COV2.S COVID-19 vaccine or a placebo.

The chain recombines TRBV11-3 with TRBJ2-2; D ambiguous. CDR1 is SGHNT and CDR2 is YENEEA in the germline V gene. The CDR3 is made up of 14 amino acids. Trimming shortened V by 0 bases and J by 7 bases, and 9 bases separated the two germline ends. In DNA form, the CDR3 reads TGTGCCAGCAGCTTAGAAACCGGCGGCGGGGAGCTGTTTTTT. Translation gives CASSLETGGGELFF.

The rearrangement links TRBV6-2 or TRBV6-3 to TRBJ1-1; D is uncertain. Trimming removed 0 bases from V and 5 bases from J, with 7 bases in between. The germline CDR1 and CDR2 sequences are MNHEY and SVGEGT. The length of the CDR3 is 13 residues. In DNA, the CDR3 is TGTGCCAGCAGTTACTCGACGAGAACTGAAGCTTTCTTT. Residues: CASSYSTRTEAFF.

The chain is built from TRBV10-3 and TRBJ2-1; 8 positions match TRBD2. The trim removed 0 bases at V and 2 bases at J, leaving 6 bases unmatched. The germline CDR1 and CDR2 sequences are ENHRY and SYGVKD. This CDR3 region has 17 residues. The CDR3 DNA reads as TGTGCCATCAGTGAGTCGGCTAGCGGGTTCACCTACAATGAGCAGTTCTTC. This translates into CAISESASGFTYNEQFF.

The chain combines TRBV6-5 with TRBJ2-7; D is undetermined. Germline V gene sequence: CDR1 MNHEY, CDR2 SVGAGI. CDR3 length: 12 residues. V gave up 6 bases and J gave up 3 bases, with 9 bases separating them. The CDR3 here is CASRTRLYEQYF. CDR3 sequence (DNA): TGTGCCAGCAGGACAAGACTCTACGAGCAGTACTTC.

For this clone: This same CDR3 is encoded by further DNA sequences in the sample. The chain uses TRBV5-1 and TRBJ2-3; D gene unclear. V lost 1 base, J lost 2 bases, and 5 bases lay in between. CDR1 is SGHRS and CDR2 is YFSETQ in the germline V gene. This CDR3 is built from 13 residues. CDR3 region: CASSLSDTDTQYF. Written as DNA, the CDR3 is TGCGCCAGCAGCTTGAGTGACACAGATACGCAGTATTTT.

The genes are TRBV12-3 or TRBV12-4 and TRBJ2-2; no clear D gene. V gave up 5 bases and J gave up 1 base, with 5 bases separating them. The CDR3 is made up of 13 amino acids. The CDR3 DNA reads TGTGCCAGCAGTACTATGAACACCGGGGAGCTGTTTTTT. This codes for CASSTMNTGELFF.

The chain employs TRBV28 and TRBJ1-2; tentatively, D is TRBD1 (5 bases). Germline loops: CDR1 MDHEN, CDR2 SYDVKM. The CDR3 covers 17 residues. Trimming took off 7 bases at V and 4 bases at J, with 25 bases between the two ends. The CDR3 nucleotides are TGTGCCAGCAACCCGTCTCCCGGGGCAGGGTATCTCTATGGCTACACCTTC. Its translation: CASNPSPGAGYLYGYTF.

The chain has TRBV10-1 and TRBJ2-3; no clear D. There are 13 residues in the CDR3. Trimming shortened V by 8 bases and J by 4 bases, and 13 bases separated the two germline ends. Germline V lookup: CDR1 WNHNN, CDR2 SYGVQD (reference sequence). CDR3 protein: CASRAPNADTQYF. The DNA of the CDR3 is TGCGCCAGCCGGGCCCCAAATGCAGATACGCAGTATTTT.

The chain combines TRBV19 with TRBJ2-2, with TRBD2 identical over 9 bases. Germline V gene lookup returns CDR1 LNHDA and CDR2 SQIVND (reference sequence). Trimming at V came to 6 bases and at J to 8 bases, leaving 7 bases not matched to a gene. The CDR3 spans 14 residues. Here the CDR3 DNA reads TGTGCCAGTAGGCCTAGCGGGGCCGGTGGGGAGCTGTTTTTT. This sequence encodes CASRPSGAGGELFF.

This rearrangement joins TRBV27 to TRBJ1-1; 7 bases are shared with TRBD1. This CDR3 is built from 15 residues. Looked up from germline, CDR1 is MNHEY and CDR2 is SMNVEV (reference sequence). V lost 4 bases, J lost 3 bases, and 8 bases stayed unmatched. The DNA of the CDR3 is TGTGCCAGCAGTTCCCACAGGGGATGGTACACTGAAGCTTTCTTT. It codes for CASSSHRGWYTEAFF.

This chain joins TRBV7-9 and TRBJ1-1; D is uncertain. The germline V and J ends were trimmed by 5 bases and 3 bases, with 13 bases remaining between them. The CDR3 has 14 amino acids. Germline V CDR1 and CDR2: SEHNR, FQNEAQ (reference sequence). The CDR3 region is CASSRQAGHTEAFF. As DNA, the CDR3 is TGTGCCAGCAGCCGCCAGGCGGGTCACACTGAAGCTTTCTTT.

The chain joins TRBV15 to TRBJ2-7, with D possibly matching TRBD1 (6 bases). The CDR3 length is 13 residues. V was cut by 0 bases and J by 12 bases, with 15 bases left in between. Germline V gene data show CDR1 as LNHNV and CDR2 as YYDKDF (reference sequence). The CDR3 sequence: CATSRDLFGTLYF. The DNA of the CDR3 is TGTGCCACCAGCAGAGATCTCTTTGGGACATTGTACTTC.

The chain combines TRBV9 with TRBJ2-3, with TRBD2 identical over 14 bases. CDR1 is SGDLS, CDR2 YYNGEE, per germline. V was pared by 0 bases and J by 2 bases, with 14 bases of the junction left unmatched. The CDR3 loop spans 21 amino acids. CDR3 in amino acids: CASSVATGRLAGGSYTDTQYF. The CDR3 bases are TGTGCCAGCAGCGTAGCTACAGGGCGACTAGCGGGGGGGTCGTACACAGATACGCAGTATTTT.

The chain has TRBV5-1 and TRBJ2-3, with D perhaps assigned TRBD1 or TRBD2 (6 bases each). Germline V CDR1 and CDR2: SGHRS, YFSETQ. Trimming left V 4 bases short and J 2 bases short, with 11 bases between. The CDR3 extends over 14 amino acids. This CDR3 reads CASSPGANTDTQYF. CDR3 in DNA: TGCGCCAGCAGCCCGGGGGCGAACACAGATACGCAGTATTTT. The full variable domain, rest sourced from reference TRBV5-1 and TRBJ2-3, is KAGVTQTPRYLIKTRGQQVTLSCSPISGHRSVSWYQQTPGQGLQFLFEYFSETQRNKGNFPGRFSGRQFSNSRSEMNVSTLELGDSALYLCASSPGANTDTQYFGPGTRLTVL.

V gene TRBV18 combines with J gene TRBJ1-4; maybe TRBD1 (6 bases). Trimming pared 1 base from V and 8 bases from J, leaving 11 bases between. The germline CDR1 and CDR2 sequences are KGHSH and LQKENI. The CDR3 loop spans 14 amino acids. CDR3 residues: CASSPLGDREKLFF. The CDR3, as DNA: TGTGCCAGCTCACCACTCGGCGACAGGGAAAAACTGTTTTTT.

V is TRBV3-1 (or the pseudogene TRBV3-2) and J is TRBJ1-2; D might be TRBD1 (5 bases). CDR1 is LGHDT, CDR2 YNNKEL, per germline (reference sequence). There are 16 residues in the CDR3. V was shortened by 4 bases and J by 3 bases, with 18 bases between the two germline ends. CDR3 amino acids: CASSLFLGQGYYGYTF. The CDR3 DNA sequence: TGTGCCAGCAGCCTCTTTCTAGGTCAGGGCTACTATGGCTACACCTTC.

The rearrangement links TRBV11-2 to TRBJ2-2; D ambiguous. Trimming cost V 6 bases and J 4 bases, with 3 bases left between them. CDR3 size: 11 residues. CDR1 and CDR2 (germline): SGHAT, FQNNGV. The CDR3: CASSTTGELFF. In nucleotides, the CDR3 is TGTGCCAGCAGTACCACCGGGGAGCTGTTTTTT.

The chain links TRBV4-1 to TRBJ2-7, with D unclear. The germline V gene encodes CDR1 MGHRA and CDR2 YSYEKL. Trimming took off 4 bases at V and 0 bases at J, with 10 bases between the two ends. The CDR3 sequence is 14 residues long. The CDR3 bases are TGCGCCAGCAGCCTCCTCTGGAGCTCCTACGAGCAGTACTTC. Protein product: CASSLLWSSYEQYF.

This chain connects TRBV7-8 to TRBJ2-5, with 10 nucleotides matching TRBD2. V was pared by 0 bases and J by 2 bases, with 12 bases of the junction left unmatched. This CDR3 contains 19 residues. Germline V gives CDR1 SGHVS, CDR2 FQNEAQ. The CDR3 bases are TGTGCCAGCAGCTTAGCGTCGAGCGGGGGGGTCGGGAGGCAAGAGACCCAGTACTTC. Protein product: CASSLASSGGVGRQETQYF.

The chain is built from TRBV28 and TRBJ2-7; D is possibly TRBD1 (6 bases). The CDR3 is 14 residues long. Per germline, CDR1 MDHEN and CDR2 SYDVKM. Trimming left V 3 bases short and J 2 bases short, with 11 bases between. CDR3 sequence: CASSLGDKPYEQYF. The CDR3 DNA reads as TGTGCCAGCAGTTTGGGGGACAAGCCCTACGAGCAGTACTTC.

The chain employs TRBV2 and TRBJ1-3, with D possibly being TRBD1 (6 bases). V was shortened by 7 bases and J by 0 bases, with 16 bases between the two germline ends. Germline loops: CDR1 SNHLY, CDR2 FYNNEI. The CDR3 sequence is 16 residues long. The chain's CDR3 is CASKETGGYSGNTIYF. CDR3 bases: TGTGCCAGCAAGGAGACAGGAGGGTACTCTGGAAACACCATATATTTT.

The chain employs TRBV19 and TRBJ2-3; D perhaps matches TRBD2 (5 bases). V lost 3 bases and J 3 bases, leaving 16 bases between the germline ends. CDR1 is LNHDA, CDR2 SQIVND, per germline (reference sequence). The CDR3 loop spans 16 amino acids. This CDR3 is CASSILRDFRTDTQYF. Here the CDR3 DNA reads TGTGCCAGTAGTATTTTGAGGGATTTTCGTACAGATACGCAGTATTTT.

V and J are TRBV10-3 and TRBJ1-1; D is perhaps TRBD1 (5 bases). V shed 10 bases and J shed 8 bases, with 11 bases lying between them. Germline CDR1 reads ENHRY; CDR2 reads SYGVKD. There are 10 residues in the CDR3. DNA for the CDR3: TGTGCCACCTGGGACGGCGAAGCTTTCTTT. This translates into CATWDGEAFF.

A remark on this clone: This sample also contains other DNA sequences that code for the same CDR3. V and J are TRBV28 and TRBJ2-7, with 9 bases identical to TRBD2. Germline CDR1 and CDR2: MDHEN and SYDVKM. V shed 5 bases, J shed 2 bases, and the junction held 7 bases outside the gene matches. CDR3 length: 15 amino acids. The CDR3 DNA is TGTGCCAGCAGTCCCCAAGCGGGGGGCACCTACGAGCAGTACTTC. This codes for CASSPQAGGTYEQYF.

The V and J genes are TRBV19 and TRBJ2-7, with D maybe TRBD1 (6 bases). Germline assignment: CDR1 LNHDA and CDR2 SQIVND (reference sequence). The CDR3 has 15 amino acids. Between the trimmed V and J ends, which lost 4 bases and 7 bases, there was a span of 20 bases. The CDR3: CASSTSGAPVGEQYF. The CDR3 coding sequence is TGTGCCAGTAGTACCTCAGGGGCCCCGGTGGGGGAGCAGTACTTC.

This chain joins TRBV4-1 and TRBJ2-1, with D uncertain. CDR1 is MGHRA, CDR2 YSYEKL, per germline. This CDR3 is built from 13 residues. V lost 1 base to trimming and J lost 12 bases, with 13 bases between them. The CDR3 sequence: CASSQVRVFGQFF. The CDR3 DNA reads as TGCGCCAGCAGCCAAGTTCGAGTTTTTGGGCAGTTCTTC.

This clone was counted a single time. The chain couples TRBV24-1 to TRBJ1-2; TRBD1 aligns across 8 bases. CDR3 length: 15 amino acids. The germline V gene has CDR1 KGHDR and CDR2 SFDVKD. V trimming: 4 bases; J trimming: 7 bases; junction bases outside the gene matches: 10. The DNA for the CDR3 is TGTGCCACCAGTGACAGCGGACAGGGTATTCTTGGCTACACCTTC. Its protein product is CATSDSGQGILGYTF.

This chain connects TRBV27 to TRBJ2-5; D possibly matches TRBD1 or TRBD2 (7 bases each). The V end was cut by 5 bases, the J end by 5 bases, with 21 bases between. The CDR3 is 16 amino acids. The germline CDR1 and CDR2 sequences are MNHEY and SMNVEV (reference sequence). CDR3 DNA sequence: TGTGCCAGCAGTCCAGGGGGGGCACCGTTAACGGAGACCCAGTACTTC. This codes for CASSPGGAPLTETQYF.